These T cell receptor beta chains were read from a single sample in a study of cytomegalovirus exposure and HLA in healthy donors. Clones were sequenced by immunoSEQ multiplex PCR, and TCRdb holds only the in-frame ones, with some missing. The table shows roughly 160,000 clones, with 65% to 80% occurring only once. Source material: PBMCs. The receptor set was obtained from a man aged 35 to 55 in good health and CMV-seronegative. Both conserved end residues are part of each CDR3. A D gene is named only where the DNA matches it firmly. For some rows the clone size is stated as once, few or many, or as a class when expanded; others skip it.

v_gene	d_gene	abundance	j_gene	CDR3aa	CDR3nt
TRBV18	NA	NA	TRBJ1-2	CASSPSQGKGYTF	TGTGCCAGCTCACCATCCCAGGGAAAGGGCTACACCTTC
TRBV5-6	TRBD2	NA	TRBJ2-3	CASSSGGRVTDTQYF	TGTGCCAGCAGCTCCGGCGGGAGGGTCACAGATACGCAGTATTTT
TRBV28	TRBD1	NA	TRBJ2-7	CASSLVGTGVFREQYF	TGTGCCAGCAGTTTAGTAGGGACAGGGGTGTTTAGGGAGCAGTACTTC
TRBV6-1	NA	NA	TRBJ1-2	CASSEASGGGYGYTF	TGTGCCAGCAGTGAAGCGTCAGGCGGGGGGTATGGCTACACCTTC
TRBV10-3	NA	NA	TRBJ2-1	CAISVGGNEQFF	TGTGCCATCAGTGTTGGGGGGAATGAGCAGTTCTTC
TRBV28	NA	NA	TRBJ2-7	CASSGTGRSEQYF	TGTGCCAGCAGCGGGACTGGCCGTAGCGAGCAGTACTTC
TRBV6-5	NA	NA	TRBJ1-1	CASSYIPGANTEAFF	TGTGCCAGCAGTTACATACCAGGGGCGAACACTGAAGCTTTCTTT
TRBV21-1	NA	NA	TRBJ2-1	CASSRTSRHNEQFF	TGTGCCAGCAGCCGGACTAGCAGACACAATGAGCAGTTCTTC
TRBV6-1	NA	NA	TRBJ2-1	CASSLTRGYNEQFF	TGTGCCAGCAGTTTGACGCGGGGTTACAATGAGCAGTTCTTC
TRBV6-1	NA	NA	TRBJ2-3	CASSERLGRASTDTQYF	TGTGCCAGCAGTGAACGCCTCGGGCGGGCTAGCACAGATACGCAGTATTTT
TRBV5-1	NA	NA	TRBJ2-1	CASRMARGYNEQFF	TGCGCCAGCAGAATGGCTAGGGGCTACAATGAGCAGTTCTTC
TRBV11-3	NA	NA	TRBJ2-7	CASSLGPVGAEQYF	TGTGCCAGCAGCTTAGGGCCCGTGGGGGCCGAGCAGTACTTC
TRBV7-2	NA	NA	TRBJ2-7	CASSSPFYEQYF	TGTGCCAGCAGCTCCCCTTTCTACGAGCAGTACTTC
TRBV10-3	TRBD1	NA	TRBJ2-7	CAISDPGTGGYEQYF	TGTGCCATCAGTGACCCCGGGACAGGGGGATACGAGCAGTACTTC
TRBV6-1	NA	NA	TRBJ1-5	CASSDARQPQHF	TGTGCCAGCAGTGACGCGAGACAGCCCCAGCATTTT
TRBV27	TRBD2	NA	TRBJ2-1	CASSSSGAYNEQFF	TGTGCCAGCAGTTCTAGCGGGGCCTACAATGAGCAGTTCTTC
TRBV5-6	NA	NA	TRBJ2-7	CASSLAGLPPYEQYF	TGTGCCAGCAGCTTGGCAGGGTTGCCCCCCTACGAGCAGTACTTC
TRBV5-1	TRBD1	NA	TRBJ2-1	CASSAGQGALNEQFF	TGCGCCAGCAGCGCGGGACAGGGGGCCCTCAATGAGCAGTTCTTC
TRBV30	TRBD1	NA	TRBJ2-3	CAWSPDRGHTQYF	TGTGCCTGGAGTCCGGACAGGGGCCATACGCAGTATTTT
TRBV4-2	NA	NA	TRBJ1-2	CASSQDEPAGGYTF	TGTGCCAGCAGCCAAGATGAGCCCGCGGGTGGCTACACCTTC
TRBV6-5	NA	NA	TRBJ2-5	CASSYAYGETQYF	TGTGCCAGCAGTTACGCCTATGGAGAGACCCAGTACTTC
TRBV7-2	TRBD2	NA	TRBJ2-2	CASRLAGGDGELFF	TGTGCCAGCAGACTAGCGGGAGGGGACGGGGAGCTGTTTTTT
TRBV13	TRBD1	NA	TRBJ1-1	CASSLYQRSRGRRVNTEAFF	TGTGCCAGCAGCTTATACCAGCGATCCAGGGGGCGTCGGGTGAACACTGAAGCTTTCTTT
TRBV15	NA	NA	TRBJ2-1	CATSRPTYNEQFF	TGTGCCACCAGCAGACCTACGTACAATGAGCAGTTCTTC
TRBV4-2	NA	NA	TRBJ2-7	CASSPVGAAYEQYF	TGTGCCAGCAGCCCCGTGGGGGCGGCCTACGAGCAGTACTTC
TRBV18	TRBD1	NA	TRBJ2-6	CASSPGQGQTSGANGLTF	TGTGCCAGCTCACCCGGACAGGGGCAGACATCTGGGGCCAACGGCCTGACTTTC
TRBV28	NA	few	TRBJ1-4	CASSLRSRGTNEKLFF	TGTGCCAGCAGTTTGAGAAGCAGGGGAACTAATGAAAAACTGTTTTTT
TRBV9	NA	NA	TRBJ2-6	CASAIRDSGANVLTF	TGTGCCAGCGCAATCAGGGACTCTGGGGCCAACGTCCTGACTTTC
TRBV2	TRBD2	NA	TRBJ2-5	CASSVDGRAAETQYF	TGTGCCAGCAGTGTTGACGGGAGGGCCGCGGAGACCCAGTACTTC
TRBV6-1	NA	NA	TRBJ2-7	CASRVGAGYEQYF	TGTGCCAGCAGAGTAGGGGCCGGGTACGAGCAGTACTTC
TRBV29-1	NA	NA	TRBJ2-3	CSVEDSVLGGTDTQYF	TGCAGCGTTGAAGATTCAGTGTTGGGAGGCACAGATACGCAGTATTTT
TRBV30	TRBD2	NA	TRBJ2-1	CAWRLAGVNEQFF	TGTGCCTGGAGACTAGCGGGGGTCAATGAGCAGTTCTTC
TRBV30	NA	NA	TRBJ2-3	CAWAQGVSTDTQYF	TGTGCCTGGGCCCAGGGCGTGAGCACAGATACGCAGTATTTT
TRBV10-2	NA	few	TRBJ2-1	CASSDTGTAHNEQFF	TGCGCCAGCAGTGATACCGGGACTGCACACAATGAGCAGTTCTTC
TRBV2	NA	NA	TRBJ2-7	CASSEGFRGTRFYEQYF	TGTGCCAGCAGTGAAGGTTTTAGGGGGACCCGATTCTACGAGCAGTACTTC
TRBV10-3	NA	NA	TRBJ2-5	CAISAGSGTQYF	TGTGCCATCAGTGCAGGGTCCGGGACCCAGTACTTC
TRBV11-2	TRBD1	NA	TRBJ2-5	CASSLDPPTGGQETQYF	TGTGCCAGCAGCTTAGATCCCCCAACAGGGGGCCAAGAGACCCAGTACTTC
TRBV29-1	TRBD2	NA	TRBJ2-1	CSVAGTSGALAYNEQFF	TGCAGCGTCGCCGGGACTAGCGGGGCCCTCGCCTACAATGAGCAGTTCTTC
TRBV9	NA	NA	TRBJ2-1	CASSVLQTNSEQFF	TGTGCCAGCAGCGTCTTACAGACGAATAGTGAGCAGTTCTTC